This note documents a single T cell receptor (beta chain) sequence. Germline values: CDR1 SNHLY, CDR2 FYNNEI. The V end was cut by 8 bases, the J end by 4 bases, with 11 bases between. This CDR3 is 12 amino acids long. Amplification targeted TCR beta CDR3 regions from RNA transcripts. The HTBI primer set was used in a first-round RT-PCR of the TCR CDR3. TCRdb ran MiXCR on the multiplex PCR reads and lists one entry per CDR3 protein. The table has 200,000 to 250,000 distinct CDR3 sequences, about a sixth seen once. The data derive from a study of T cells in Graves' hyperthyroidism and ophthalmopathy. This chain uses TRBV2 with TRBJ1-2; TRBD1 might be the D (6 bases). The sequenced sample was blood. The receptor's source is a woman aged 18-30 years with Graves' ophthalmopathy. The CDR3 nucleotides are TGTGCCAGCCTTCCGGACAGCTATGGCTACACCTTC. Protein product: CASLPDSYGYTF.